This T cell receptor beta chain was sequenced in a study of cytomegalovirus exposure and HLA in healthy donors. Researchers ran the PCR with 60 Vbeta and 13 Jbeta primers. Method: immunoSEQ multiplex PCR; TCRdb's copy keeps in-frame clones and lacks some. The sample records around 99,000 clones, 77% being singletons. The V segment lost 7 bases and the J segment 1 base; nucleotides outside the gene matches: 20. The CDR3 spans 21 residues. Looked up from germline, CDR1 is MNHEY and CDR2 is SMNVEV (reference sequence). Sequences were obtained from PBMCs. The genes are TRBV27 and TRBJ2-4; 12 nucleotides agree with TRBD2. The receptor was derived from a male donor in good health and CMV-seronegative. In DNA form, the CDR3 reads TGTGCCAGCAAAGATACCTCCCCCGGGACTAGCGGGCCTGGGGCCAAAAACATTCAGTACTTC. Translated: CASKDTSPGTSGPGAKNIQYF.